This TCR beta chain derives from a study of beta chain features in type 1 diabetes. General study results and limits: In every one of the four CD4+ subsets, TCRB CDR3s were moderately but significantly shorter in Type 1 diabetes patients.

Turning to this clone: What it binds is unknown.

The length of the CDR3 is 14 residues. Trimming pared 1 base from V and 6 bases from J, leaving 9 bases between. Germline V gene data show CDR1 as SGHAT and CDR2 as FQNNGV. The study reverse transcribed the entire isolated RNA, so it sequenced expressed TCRB transcripts. Method: immunoSEQ multiplex PCR; TCRdb's copy keeps in-frame clones and lacks some. The sample records some 640,000 clones, over 12% being singletons. Material for sequencing was naive CD4+ T cells from blood. J is TRBJ2-2 and V is TRBV11-2; possibly TRBD1 or TRBD2 for D (5 bases each). The sequence came from a man between 18 and 35 years old with type 1 diabetes. For the CDR3, the DNA is TGTGCCAGCAGCTTAGGGAGAGGGGCCGGGGAGCTGTTTTTT. Protein: CASSLGRGAGELFF.